The entry below describes one T cell receptor (beta chain). Its target is unknown. This entry comes from a study of cytomegalovirus exposure and HLA in healthy donors. For the study at large: Researchers found that approximately 77% of a few hundred genotyped donors fell within the Caucasian-associated ancestry cluster. Study-level results: The classifier, whose performance was assessed in both the original and validation cohorts, reportedly diagnosed cytomegalovirus status with high specificity and sensitivity. A later analysis linked a missense DCLRE1C variant to TCR beta V- and J-gene trimming.

Vbeta (60) and Jbeta (13) primers were used in the PCR. Profiled with immunoSEQ multiplex PCR; TCRdb holds only in-frame clones, not every one. The data show 150,000 or so clones, with roughly 79% seen just once and 1.5% to 2.5% held by the top ten. Material for sequencing was PBMCs. This TCR was recovered from a woman between 40 and 50 years old in good health and CMV-seronegative.

The CDR3 loop reads CSVGGQGSTDTQYF. DNA of the CDR3: TGCAGCGTCGGGGGACAGGGATCCACAGATACGCAGTATTTT. This chain links TRBV29-1 with TRBJ2-3; 9 nucleotides agree with TRBD1. Trimming took 6 bases from V and 2 from J; bases not matched to a gene: 6. Germline V gene lookup returns CDR1 SQVTM and CDR2 ANQGSEA. The CDR3 consists of 14 residues.